Listed here are 21 T cell receptor beta chains from one sample, sequenced in a study of shared clonotypes between healthy human individuals. Measured with immunoSEQ multiplex PCR; TCRdb has only the in-frame clones, and not every one. In the table there are some 89,000 clones, around 67% of which are singletons. Specimen: memory CD8+ T cells sorted from blood. Subset here: CD45RO+ cells pooled with CCR7-negative TemRA cells. These receptors all come from a man aged 30 to 45 in good health.

On this clone: The junction and the germline gene differ at one end; a read error may be behind it. The V and J genes are TRBV7-9 and TRBJ1-2, with a tentative D call TRBD1 (5 bases). This CDR3 is 15 amino acids long. The germline CDR1 and CDR2 sequences are SEHNR and FQNEAQ (reference sequence). CDR3 region: CASSRASDSRRLLGF. CDR3 coding DNA: TGTGCCAGCAGCCGCGCAAGCGACAGTCGTAGACTCTTGGGGTTC.

Details on this clone: A read error may be the cause here, since a much bigger clone is one base away. The genes are TRBV6-4 and TRBJ2-2; 11 bases map to TRBD2. The CDR3 length is 15 residues. Germline V CDR1 and CDR2: MRHNA, SNTAGT. V lost 2 bases, J lost 4 bases, and 0 bases stayed unmatched. The CDR3 nucleotides read TGTGCCAGCAGTGACGGGACTAGCGGCACCGGGGAGCTGTTTTTT. This gives the protein CASSDGTSGTGELFF.

The chain couples TRBV19 to TRBJ2-7; maybe TRBD1 (6 bases). The CDR3 runs 15 residues. Germline values: CDR1 LNHDA, CDR2 SQIVND (reference sequence). V was trimmed by 7 bases and J by 7 bases, leaving 23 bases between them. This chain's CDR3 is CASTTGHELGKEQYF. CDR3 nucleotides: TGTGCCAGTACCACAGGGCATGAGCTGGGGAAGGAGCAGTACTTC. Using reference TRBV19 and TRBJ2-7 for the parts outside the CDR3, the full variable domain is DGGITQSPKYLFRKEGQNVTLSCEQNLNHDAMYWYRQDPGQGLRLIYYSQIVNDFQKGDIAEGYSVSREKKESFPLTVTSAQKNPTAFYLCASTTGHELGKEQYFGPGTRLTVT.

This clone appeared a few times. This chain links TRBV11-2 with TRBJ1-3; 8 bases fit TRBD1. This CDR3 has 15 amino acids. Germline V gives CDR1 SGHAT, CDR2 FQNNGV. V lost 3 bases and J lost 8; bases outside the gene matches: 9. The CDR3 loop is CASSFERTGKDTIYF. As DNA, the CDR3 is TGTGCCAGCAGCTTCGAAAGGACAGGGAAAGACACCATATATTTT.

The DNA for the CDR3 is TGTGCCAGCAGCATTGGGCTAGCGGGAGTGACAGATACGCAGTATTTT. It translates to CASSIGLAGVTDTQYF. J is TRBJ2-3 and V is TRBV5-4, with 10 bases fitting TRBD2. Germline CDR1 is SGHNT and CDR2 is YYREEE (reference sequence). The trim removed 4 bases at V and 3 bases at J, leaving 8 bases unmatched. The CDR3 has 16 residues. The full variable domain, in which reference TRBV5-4 and TRBJ2-3 provide the parts outside the CDR3, is ETGVTQSPTHLIKTRGQQVTLRCSSQSGHNTVSWYQQALGQGPQFIFQYYREEENGRGNFPPRFSGLQFPNYSSELNVNALELDDSALYLCASSIGLAGVTDTQYFGPGTRLTVL.

The genes are TRBV5-1 and TRBJ1-3; D ambiguous. Germline V lookup: CDR1 SGHRS, CDR2 YFSETQ. The CDR3 totals 15 residues. Trimming took off 2 bases at V and 0 bases at J, with 9 bases between the two ends. The CDR3 reads CASSLRSSSGNTIYF. Here the CDR3 DNA reads TGCGCCAGCAGCTTACGTTCGAGCTCTGGAAACACCATATATTTT.

The V and J genes are TRBV28 and TRBJ1-5, with D tentatively TRBD1 (6 bases). The CDR3 is made up of 17 amino acids. V lost 8 bases and J 2 bases, leaving 22 bases between the germline ends. Looked up from germline, CDR1 is MDHEN and CDR2 is SYDVKM. This CDR3 is CASPKKAGTKGNQPQHF. CDR3 sequence (DNA): TGTGCCAGCCCTAAAAAGGCCGGGACAAAAGGCAATCAGCCCCAGCATTTT.

A few counts support this clone. CDR3 region: CASSEEEGSGNTIYF. The CDR3 DNA follows: TGTGCCAGCAGTGAAGAAGAGGGGTCAGGAAACACCATATATTTT. This chain links TRBV6-1 with TRBJ1-3, with D tentatively TRBD1 (5 bases). The CDR3 is 15 residues long. V dropped 1 base and J dropped 4 bases, with 11 bases sitting between them. CDR1 is MNHNS and CDR2 is SASEGT in the germline V gene.

V is TRBV5-6 and J is TRBJ2-7, with 15 bases lining up with TRBD2. The germline gives CDR1 SGHDT, CDR2 YYEEEE. CDR3 length equals 16 residues. J gave up 5 bases and V 4 bases, and 7 bases lay outside the gene matches. In nucleotides, the CDR3 is TGTGCCAGCAGCCACGGACTAGCGGGAGGGCCCCACGAGCAGTACTTC. It is translated as CASSHGLAGGPHEQYF.

This clone has at least ten counts. This chain uses TRBV7-9 with TRBJ1-1; D unclear. CDR1 and CDR2 (germline): SEHNR, FQNEAQ (reference sequence). The V end was cut by 6 bases, the J end by 8 bases, with 16 bases between. This CDR3 comprises 13 residues. In nucleotides, the CDR3 is TGTGCCAGCAGTCCTAGACATTTCATGGAAGCTTTCTTT. It translates to CASSPRHFMEAFF. Looking up the rest from reference TRBV7-9 and TRBJ1-1 gives the full variable domain: DTGVSQNPRHKITKRGQNVTFRCDPISEHNRLYWYRQTLGQGPEFLTYFQNEAQLEKSRLLSDRFSAERPKGSFSTLEIQRTEQGDSAMYLCASSPRHFMEAFFGQGTRLTVV.

Details on this clone: Germline is not matched at one junction end, which may reflect a read error. This chain links TRBV25-1 with TRBJ1-1; D call uncertain. This CDR3 is built from 13 residues. Germline CDR1 is MGHDK and CDR2 is SYGVNS. This CDR3 is CASSDRAFTEAFF. The CDR3 coding sequence is TGCGCCAGCAGTGACCGGGCTTTCACTGAAGCTTTCTTT.

The chain couples TRBV11-2 to TRBJ2-1; D gene ambiguous. Trimming cost V 1 base and J 12 bases, with 10 bases left between them. Germline-derived CDR1 and CDR2 are SGHAT and FQNNGV. The CDR3 sequence is 12 residues long. The CDR3 loop is CASSLGDIGQFF. The CDR3 DNA is TGTGCCAGCAGCTTAGGCGATATAGGGCAGTTCTTC.

The rearrangement joins TRBV25-1 to TRBJ2-7; 8 nucleotides agree with TRBD1. CDR3 length: 18 amino acids. The ends lost 3 bases at V and 0 bases at J; junction bases unmatched: 13. Germline V gene lookup returns CDR1 MGHDK and CDR2 SYGVNS. CDR3 coding DNA: TGTGCCAGCAGTGAGTCGGGTTCGGCAGGGGGCTCCTCCTACGAGCAGTACTTC. It is translated as CASSESGSAGGSSYEQYF.

The chain links TRBV19 to TRBJ1-5; no reliable D call. The CDR3 loop spans 15 amino acids. Trimming stripped 5 bases from V and 10 bases from J, with 21 bases between. CDR1 and CDR2 (germline): LNHDA, SQIVND (reference sequence). CDR3 nucleotide sequence: TGTGCCAGTAGTCTACGTACAGAGGGAGTCGCCCCCCAGCATTTT. This codes for CASSLRTEGVAPQHF.

The rearrangement uses TRBV19 and TRBJ1-2; D possibly corresponds to TRBD1 (5 bases). The CDR3 has 20 residues. The V gene's germline CDR1 is LNHDA and CDR2 SQIVND (reference sequence). The V end lost 3 bases, the J end lost 4 bases, and 30 bases lay between the germline ends. The CDR3 DNA reads TGTGCCAGTAGTATCACCCGTGGGGGTCGGCAGGGCTCCTCTTCCTATGGCTACACCTTC. As protein: CASSITRGGRQGSSSYGYTF.

The chain uses TRBV10-1 and TRBJ2-7; D is unclear. Germline lookup yields CDR1 WNHNN and CDR2 SYGVQD (reference sequence). The CDR3 is made up of 14 amino acids. Trimming left V 2 bases short and J 1 base short, with 9 bases between. The CDR3 nucleotides read TGCGCCAGCAGTGAGGCGGCCTGGTCCTACGAGCAGTACTTC. This sequence encodes CASSEAAWSYEQYF.

This chain uses TRBV25-1 with TRBJ2-1; D not resolved. Germline V CDR1 and CDR2: MGHDK, SYGVNS. CDR3 length equals 10 residues. The V end lost 6 bases, the J end lost 5 bases, and 2 bases lay between the germline ends. Here the CDR3 reads CASRDNEQFF. CDR3 nucleotides: TGTGCCAGCAGGGACAATGAGCAGTTCTTC.

The rearrangement uses TRBV28 and TRBJ2-7; possible D gene TRBD2, 6 bases. V was clipped by 3 bases and J by 6 bases, with 15 bases between them. From germline, CDR1 is MDHEN and CDR2 SYDVKM. The CDR3 sequence is 14 residues long. This CDR3 reads CASSFTSGGSEQYF. The CDR3, as DNA: TGTGCCAGCAGTTTTACCAGTGGGGGGTCCGAGCAGTACTTC.

This chain joins TRBV19 and TRBJ1-5; D gene uncertain. Germline assignment: CDR1 LNHDA and CDR2 SQIVND (reference sequence). V lost 3 bases and J lost 7, with 10 bases in between. CDR3 length equals 13 residues. The CDR3, as DNA: TGTGCCAGTAGTATCGGGGAGTGGCAGCCCCAGCATTTT. Its protein is CASSIGEWQPQHF.

This chain uses TRBV7-9 with TRBJ2-7; D unclear. The ends were cut back, 5 bases at V and 0 bases at J, with 17 bases in the middle. Germline-derived CDR1 and CDR2 are SEHNR and FQNEAQ (reference sequence). This CDR3 spans 16 amino acids. CDR3 in DNA: TGTGCCAGCAGCCCGAGAAGCCCCCGGATCTCCTACGAGCAGTACTTC. Protein: CASSPRSPRISYEQYF.

Of note for this clone: The sample carries other DNA sequences with the same CDR3. This sequence joins TRBV29-1 and TRBJ1-2; 7 nucleotides match TRBD1. The V gene's germline CDR1 is SQVTM and CDR2 ANQGSEA. Trimming took 6 bases from V and 5 from J; bases not matched to a gene: 6. The CDR3 is 12 amino acids. The CDR3 spells CSVTDREYGYTF. The CDR3 DNA follows: TGCAGCGTGACTGACAGGGAGTATGGCTACACCTTC. The variable domain in full, completed from reference TRBV29-1 and TRBJ1-2, reads SAVISQKPSRDICQRGTSLTIQCQVDSQVTMMFWYRQQPGQSLTLIATANQGSEATYESGFVIDKFPISRPNLTFSTLTVSNMSPEDSSIYLCSVTDREYGYTFGSGTRLTVV.